A single sample gave rise to the 11 T cell receptor beta chains below, sequenced in a study of post-analysis software for immune sequencing data (dated by TCRdb to the mid-2010s). The library was built by means of PCR. Sequencing was performed on an Illumina HiSeq 2500. To reduce PCR and sequencing biases, unique molecular identifiers were built into the TCR beta cDNA libraries. TCRdb cleaned the public reads at Q25 with fastp, built clones with MiXCR and kept in-frame beta chains. Rows are unified per CDR3 protein, each entry keeping the most common DNA and genes. A total of around 250,000 distinct CDR3 sequences appear in this sample, 36% of them only once. Less than 6% of the sample is taken by the ten largest. Findings and caveats that apply to the study as a whole: About 5 TRBV segments, including TRBV5-6, TRBV5-1 and TRBV20-1, were significantly more frequent in patients than controls.

No antigen has been assigned to these receptors. The specimen sequenced was blood. The receptors were gathered from a girl aged 10-17 years with multiple sclerosis.

The sample holds many counts of this clonotype. The CDR3 DNA reads as TGTGCCAGCAGGGGGGGTCTTGGGACAGGCGGCGAGCCCCAGCATTTT. Protein sequence: CASRGGLGTGGEPQHF. This chain links TRBV2 with TRBJ1-5; TRBD1 matches at 8 bases. Germline-derived CDR1 and CDR2 are SNHLY and FYNNEI. The CDR3 has 16 residues. The trim removed 6 bases at V and 8 bases at J, leaving 15 bases unmatched.

As concerns this clonotype: A much larger clone lies a single base off, so this may be a read error. The chain has TRBV12-3 or TRBV12-4 and TRBJ2-1, with a tentative D call TRBD2 (5 bases). The CDR3 is 14 amino acids. V shed 6 bases and J shed 7 bases, with 16 bases lying between them. The CDR3 bases are TGTGCCAGCAGGCGGACTCAGCCGGGGAATGAGCAGTTCTTC. This gives the protein CASRRTQPGNEQFF.

This clonotype was seen just once. An end of the junction differs from the germline gene, which may be a read error. V is TRBV18 and J is TRBJ2-1; 8 bases map to TRBD2. Germline V CDR1 and CDR2: KGHSH, LQKENI. The CDR3 length is 15 residues. The CDR3 DNA is TGTGCCGGCTCACCACCGGGGGGGAGATACAATGAGCAGTTCTTC. It specifies CAGSPPGGRYNEQFF.

The chain couples TRBV30 to TRBJ2-1, with 9 bases matching TRBD1. V was pared by 2 bases and J by 4 bases, with 9 bases of the junction left unmatched. The germline gives CDR1 GTSNPN, CDR2 SVGIG (reference sequence). This CDR3 has 16 residues. In nucleotides, the CDR3 is TGTGCCTGGAGTCCTCCCGGGACAGGGATTTACAATGAGCAGTTCTTC. This encodes CAWSPPGTGIYNEQFF.

Concerning this clonotype: Possible read error: a much larger clone is one base away. The CDR3 nucleotides are TGTGCCAGCAGCTTGTGGGGACCTGGCACAGATACGCAGTATTTT. Translated, it gives CASSLWGPGTDTQYF. This sequence joins TRBV5-6 and TRBJ2-3, with D perhaps given as TRBD1 or TRBD2 (5 bases each). V was pared by 1 base and J by 1 base, with 10 bases between. The germline CDR1 and CDR2 sequences are SGHDT and YYEEEE. The CDR3 loop spans 15 amino acids. Supplemented by reference TRBV5-6 and TRBJ2-3, the full variable domain reads DAGVTQSPTHLIKTRGQQVTLRCSPKSGHDTVSWYQQALGQGPQFIFQYYEEEERQRGNFPDRFSGHQFPNYSSELNVNALLLGDSALYLCASSLWGPGTDTQYFGPGTRLTVL.

This clonotype was picked up many times. The V call is TRBV7-9, the J call TRBJ2-1, with TRBD1 matching 8 bases. Trimming removed 7 bases from V and 0 bases from J; junction bases left unmatched: 20. Germline CDR1 SEHNR, CDR2 FQNEAQ (reference sequence). The CDR3 covers 20 residues. Written as DNA, the CDR3 is TGTGCCAGCATACCGGTCGGGACAGGACTCAATCTGAGCTCCTACAATGAGCAGTTCTTC. This gives the protein CASIPVGTGLNLSSYNEQFF.

A note on this clonotype: This may be a read error: a much more frequent sequence differs by one nucleotide. This rearrangement joins TRBV6-1 to TRBJ2-4; 7 nucleotides match TRBD2. The germline gives CDR1 MNHNS, CDR2 SASEGT. Germline trimming cut 1 base from V and 8 bases from J; bases unmatched to any gene: 5. This CDR3 has 14 amino acids. As DNA, the CDR3 is TGTGCCAGCAGTGAAGGGGGGGGTAGGGACATTCAGTACTTC. Its protein product is CASSEGGGRDIQYF.

J is TRBJ2-3 and V is TRBV5-1; 8 bases line up with TRBD2. Trimming took 2 bases from V and 1 from J; bases not matched to a gene: 6. Germline CDR1 is SGHRS and CDR2 is YFSETQ. CDR3 length equals 16 residues. CDR3 loop: CASSLSLRGGTDTQYF. For the CDR3, the DNA is TGCGCCAGCAGCTTATCGTTGCGGGGGGGCACAGATACGCAGTATTTT. The full variable domain, completed using reference TRBV5-1 and TRBJ2-3, is KAGVTQTPRYLIKTRGQQVTLSCSPISGHRSVSWYQQTPGQGLQFLFEYFSETQRNKGNFPGRFSGRQFSNSRSEMNVSTLELGDSALYLCASSLSLRGGTDTQYFGPGTRLTVL.

The chain combines TRBV12-3 or TRBV12-4 with TRBJ2-1, with D uncertain. This CDR3 contains 15 residues. The V gene lost 3 bases and the J gene lost 1 base, with 10 bases spanning the gap. The CDR3 coding sequence is TGTGCCAGCAGTTTGACTCAGGTGTCCTACAATGAGCAGTTCTTC. Its protein product is CASSLTQVSYNEQFF.

About this clonotype itself: Compared with germline, one end of the junction differs, possibly owing to a read error. The rearrangement uses TRBV18 and TRBJ1-2; 7 positions match TRBD1. Germline CDR1 and CDR2: KGHSH and LQKENI. This CDR3 is 13 amino acids long. The CDR3 spells CASSPGRGDGNTF. Written as DNA, the CDR3 is TGTGCCAGCTCACCGGGCAGGGGGGATGGCAACACCTTC.

The chain uses TRBV18 and TRBJ1-6, with a weak D call TRBD1 (6 bases). The V end lost 4 bases, the J end lost 7 bases, and 17 bases lay between the germline ends. Germline V gene sequence: CDR1 KGHSH, CDR2 LQKENI. CDR3 length: 16 residues. The CDR3 nucleotides read TGTGCCAGCTCACTCACAGGGAACAGGGAGAATTCACCCCTCCACTTT. As protein: CASSLTGNRENSPLHF.